This T cell receptor (beta chain) was sequenced for a study of cytomegalovirus exposure and HLA in healthy donors. J was trimmed by 1 base and V by 3 bases; bases with no gene match: 2. The CDR3 contains 16 residues. Per the germline V gene, CDR1 is SGHTA and CDR2 is FQGNSA. Each donor was nominally healthy when sampled (though unrecorded immune exposures were likely). PCR primers comprised 60 Vbeta and 13 Jbeta primers. Sequencing used immunoSEQ multiplex PCR; TCRdb keeps in-frame clones, though not all of them. The table includes roughly 230,000 clones, about nine tenths detected once. The sequencing sample was made of PBMCs. This chain links TRBV7-2 with TRBJ2-3, with 12 bases matching TRBD2. This receptor was taken from a girl aged 2 to 10 in good health and CMV-seronegative. Here the CDR3 reads CASSLGLAGRTDTQYF. The DNA of the CDR3 is TGTGCCAGCAGCTTGGGACTAGCGGGCCGCACAGATACGCAGTATTTT.